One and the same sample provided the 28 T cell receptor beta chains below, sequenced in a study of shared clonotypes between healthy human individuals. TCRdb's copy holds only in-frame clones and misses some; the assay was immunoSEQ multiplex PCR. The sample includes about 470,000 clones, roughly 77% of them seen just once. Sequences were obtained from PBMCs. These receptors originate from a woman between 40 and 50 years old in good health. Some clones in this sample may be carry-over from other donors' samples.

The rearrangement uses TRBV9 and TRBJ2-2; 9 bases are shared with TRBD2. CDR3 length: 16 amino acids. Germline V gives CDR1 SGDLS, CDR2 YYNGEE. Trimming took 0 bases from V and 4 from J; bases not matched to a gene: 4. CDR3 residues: CASSVVAGGPTGELFF. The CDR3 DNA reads TGTGCCAGCAGCGTAGTGGCGGGAGGGCCCACCGGGGAGCTGTTTTTT.

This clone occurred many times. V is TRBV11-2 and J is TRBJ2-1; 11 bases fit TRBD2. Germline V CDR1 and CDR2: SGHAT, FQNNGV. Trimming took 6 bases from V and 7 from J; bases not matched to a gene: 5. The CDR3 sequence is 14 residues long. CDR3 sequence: CASRKTSGINEQFF. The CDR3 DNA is TGTGCCAGCAGAAAGACTAGCGGGATAAATGAGCAGTTCTTC.

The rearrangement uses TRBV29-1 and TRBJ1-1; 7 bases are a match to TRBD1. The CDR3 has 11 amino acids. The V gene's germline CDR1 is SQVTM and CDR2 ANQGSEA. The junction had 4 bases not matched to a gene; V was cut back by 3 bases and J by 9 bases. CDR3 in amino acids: CSVDGTVKAFF. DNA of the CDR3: TGCAGCGTTGATGGGACAGTCAAAGCTTTCTTT.

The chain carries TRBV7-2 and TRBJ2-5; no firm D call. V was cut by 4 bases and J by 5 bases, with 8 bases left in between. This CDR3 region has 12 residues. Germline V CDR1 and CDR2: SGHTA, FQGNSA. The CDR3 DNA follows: TGTGCCAGCAGCTACCTACGGGAGACCCAGTACTTC. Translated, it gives CASSYLRETQYF.

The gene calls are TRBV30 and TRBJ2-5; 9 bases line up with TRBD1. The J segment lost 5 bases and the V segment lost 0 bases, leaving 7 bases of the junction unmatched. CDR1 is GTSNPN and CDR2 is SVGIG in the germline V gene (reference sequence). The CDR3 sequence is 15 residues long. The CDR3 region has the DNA TGTGCCTGGAGTGTAATTGGACAGGGGAGGGAGACCCAGTACTTC. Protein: CAWSVIGQGRETQYF.

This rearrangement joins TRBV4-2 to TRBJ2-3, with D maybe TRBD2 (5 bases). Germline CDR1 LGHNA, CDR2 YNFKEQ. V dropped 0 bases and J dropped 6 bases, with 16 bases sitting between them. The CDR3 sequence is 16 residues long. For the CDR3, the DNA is TGTGCCAGCAGCCAAGATGGAGGACTCTTGGGGGATACGCAGTATTTT. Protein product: CASSQDGGLLGDTQYF.

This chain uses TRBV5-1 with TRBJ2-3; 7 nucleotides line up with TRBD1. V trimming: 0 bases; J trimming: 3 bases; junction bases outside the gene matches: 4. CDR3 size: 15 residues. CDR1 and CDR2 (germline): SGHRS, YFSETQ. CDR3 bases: TGCGCCAGCAGCTTGGCTCCACAGGGGACAGATACGCAGTATTTT. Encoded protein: CASSLAPQGTDTQYF.

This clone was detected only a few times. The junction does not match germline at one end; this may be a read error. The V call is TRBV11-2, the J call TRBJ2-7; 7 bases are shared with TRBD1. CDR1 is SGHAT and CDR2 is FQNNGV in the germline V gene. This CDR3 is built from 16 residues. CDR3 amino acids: CASSLGPTRGKGEQCF. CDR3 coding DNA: TGTGCCAGCAGCTTAGGCCCTACCAGGGGGAAGGGCGAGCAGTGCTTC.

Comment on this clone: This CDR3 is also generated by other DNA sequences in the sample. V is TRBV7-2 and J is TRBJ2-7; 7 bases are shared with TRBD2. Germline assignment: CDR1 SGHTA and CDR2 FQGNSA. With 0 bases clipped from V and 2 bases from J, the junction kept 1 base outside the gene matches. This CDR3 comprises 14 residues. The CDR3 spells CASSLARGAYEQYF. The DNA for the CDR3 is TGTGCCAGCAGCTTAGCACGGGGGGCCTACGAGCAGTACTTC.

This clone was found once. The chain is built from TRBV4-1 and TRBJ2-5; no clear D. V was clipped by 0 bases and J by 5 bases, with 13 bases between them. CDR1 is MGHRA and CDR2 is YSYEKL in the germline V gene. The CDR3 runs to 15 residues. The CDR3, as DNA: TGCGCCAGCAGCCAAGATCCTATTCTGCGGGAGACCCAGTACTTC. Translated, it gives CASSQDPILRETQYF.

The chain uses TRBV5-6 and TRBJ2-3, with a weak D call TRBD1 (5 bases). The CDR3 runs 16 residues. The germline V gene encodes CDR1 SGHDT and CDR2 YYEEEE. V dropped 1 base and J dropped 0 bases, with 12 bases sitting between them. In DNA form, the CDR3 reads TGTGCCAGCAGCTTGACTGGGGCGATAAGCACAGATACGCAGTATTTT. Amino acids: CASSLTGAISTDTQYF.

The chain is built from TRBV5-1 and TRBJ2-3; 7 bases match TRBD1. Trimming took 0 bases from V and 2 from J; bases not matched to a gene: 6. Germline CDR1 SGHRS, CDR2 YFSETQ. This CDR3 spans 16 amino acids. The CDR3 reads CASSLVGTATTDTQYF. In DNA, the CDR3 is TGCGCCAGCAGCTTGGTGGGGACAGCAACCACAGATACGCAGTATTTT.

CDR3 in amino acids: CASSFLRGRVNNEQFF. CDR3 in DNA: TGTGCCAGCAGCTTTTTGCGCGGGAGGGTAAACAATGAGCAGTTCTTC. The chain links TRBV11-2 to TRBJ2-1; 9 positions agree with TRBD2. J gave up 5 bases and V 3 bases, and 8 bases lay outside the gene matches. The CDR3 spans 16 residues. CDR1 is SGHAT, CDR2 FQNNGV, per germline.

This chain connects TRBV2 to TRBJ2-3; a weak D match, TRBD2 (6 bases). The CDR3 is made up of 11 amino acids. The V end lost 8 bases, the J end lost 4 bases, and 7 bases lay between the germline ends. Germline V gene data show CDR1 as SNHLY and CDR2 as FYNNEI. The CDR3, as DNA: TGTGCCAGCGGCGGGGCAGATACGCAGTATTTT. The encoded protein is CASGGADTQYF.

CDR3 DNA: TGTGCCAGCAGCGTAGCCCCTCCTAGCGGGAGTAGATCAGGGGAGCTGTTTTTT. It specifies CASSVAPPSGSRSGELFF. The J gene is TRBJ2-2, the V gene TRBV9; 10 bases fit TRBD2. CDR1 and CDR2 (germline): SGDLS, YYNGEE. This CDR3 has 18 residues. V lost 0 bases, J lost 8 bases, and 13 bases stayed unmatched.

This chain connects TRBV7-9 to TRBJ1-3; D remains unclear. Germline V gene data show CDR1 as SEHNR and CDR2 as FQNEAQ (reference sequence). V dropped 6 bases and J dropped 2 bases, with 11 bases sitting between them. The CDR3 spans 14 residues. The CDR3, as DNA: TGTGCCAGCAGGATCGGCAGGACTGGAAACACCATATATTTT. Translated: CASRIGRTGNTIYF.

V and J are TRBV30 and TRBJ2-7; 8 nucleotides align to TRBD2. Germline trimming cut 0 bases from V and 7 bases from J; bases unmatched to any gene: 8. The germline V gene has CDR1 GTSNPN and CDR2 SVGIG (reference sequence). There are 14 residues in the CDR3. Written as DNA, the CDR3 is TGTGCCTGGAGTGTAGCACTAGCGGAGGGGGAGCAGTACTTC. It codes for CAWSVALAEGEQYF.

CDR3 DNA: TGTGCCAGCAGCTTAGCGCGCGGGACCGGTATGGAAGCTTTCTTT. Its translation is CASSLARGTGMEAFF. The genes are TRBV7-9 and TRBJ1-1; a weak D match, TRBD1 (5 bases). CDR3 size: 15 residues. Trimming pared 0 bases from V and 8 bases from J, leaving 16 bases between. In germline, CDR1 is SEHNR, CDR2 FQNEAQ (reference sequence).

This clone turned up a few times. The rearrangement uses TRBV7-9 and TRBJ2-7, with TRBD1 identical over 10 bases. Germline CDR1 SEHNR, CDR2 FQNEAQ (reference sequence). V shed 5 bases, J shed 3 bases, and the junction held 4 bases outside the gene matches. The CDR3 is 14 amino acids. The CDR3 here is CASSGGQGGYEQYF. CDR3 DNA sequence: TGTGCCAGCAGCGGCGGACAGGGGGGCTACGAGCAGTACTTC. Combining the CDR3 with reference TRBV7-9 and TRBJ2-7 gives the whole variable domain DTGVSQNPRHKITKRGQNVTFRCDPISEHNRLYWYRQTLGQGPEFLTYFQNEAQLEKSRLLSDRFSAERPKGSFSTLEIQRTEQGDSAMYLCASSGGQGGYEQYFGPGTRLTVT.

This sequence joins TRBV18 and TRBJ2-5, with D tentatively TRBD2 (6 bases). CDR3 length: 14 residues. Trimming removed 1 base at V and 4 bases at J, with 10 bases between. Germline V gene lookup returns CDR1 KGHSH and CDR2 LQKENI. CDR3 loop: CASSPQGGGETQYF. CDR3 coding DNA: TGTGCCAGCTCACCACAGGGAGGTGGAGAGACCCAGTACTTC. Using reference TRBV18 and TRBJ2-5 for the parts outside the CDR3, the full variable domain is NAGVMQNPRHLVRRRGQEARLRCSPMKGHSHVYWYRQLPEEGLKFMVYLQKENIIDESGMPKERFSAEFPKEGPSILRIQQVVRGDSAAYFCASSPQGGGETQYFGPGTRLLVL.

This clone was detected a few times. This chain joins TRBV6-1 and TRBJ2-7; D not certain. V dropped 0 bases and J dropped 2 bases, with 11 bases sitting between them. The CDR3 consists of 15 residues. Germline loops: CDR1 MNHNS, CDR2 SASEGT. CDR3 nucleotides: TGTGCCAGCAGTGAAGCGCTTCGGGCAGCCTACGAGCAGTACTTC. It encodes CASSEALRAAYEQYF.

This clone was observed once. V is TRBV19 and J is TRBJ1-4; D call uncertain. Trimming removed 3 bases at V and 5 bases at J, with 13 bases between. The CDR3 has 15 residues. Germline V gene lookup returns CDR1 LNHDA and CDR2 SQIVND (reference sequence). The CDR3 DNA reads TGTGCCAGTAGTATCTATAGAGGCGGGAATGAAAAACTGTTTTTT. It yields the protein CASSIYRGGNEKLFF.

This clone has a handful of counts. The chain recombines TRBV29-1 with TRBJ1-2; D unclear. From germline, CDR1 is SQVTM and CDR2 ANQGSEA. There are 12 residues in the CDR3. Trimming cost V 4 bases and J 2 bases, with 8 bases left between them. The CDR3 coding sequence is TGCAGCGTTGTGGGCGTAAACTATGGCTACACCTTC. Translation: CSVVGVNYGYTF.

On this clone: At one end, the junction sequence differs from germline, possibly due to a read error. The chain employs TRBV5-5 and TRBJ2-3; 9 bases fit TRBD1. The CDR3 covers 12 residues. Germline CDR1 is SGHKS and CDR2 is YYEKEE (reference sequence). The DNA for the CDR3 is TGTGCCAGCAGTTTGGACAGGGGAACGCAGTATTTT. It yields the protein CASSLDRGTQYF.

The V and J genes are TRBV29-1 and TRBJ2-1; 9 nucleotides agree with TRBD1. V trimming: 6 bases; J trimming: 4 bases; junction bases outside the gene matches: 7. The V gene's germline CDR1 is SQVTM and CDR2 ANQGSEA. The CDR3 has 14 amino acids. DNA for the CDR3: TGCAGCGTCCGACCGGGACAGGGTTACAATGAGCAGTTCTTC. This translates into CSVRPGQGYNEQFF.

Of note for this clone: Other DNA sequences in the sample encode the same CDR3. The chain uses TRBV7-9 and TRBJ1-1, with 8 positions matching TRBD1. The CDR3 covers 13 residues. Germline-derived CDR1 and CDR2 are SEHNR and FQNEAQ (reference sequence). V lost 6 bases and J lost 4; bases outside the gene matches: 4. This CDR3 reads CASSSQGGTEAFF. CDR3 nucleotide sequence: TGTGCCAGCAGTTCACAGGGGGGCACTGAAGCTTTCTTT.

This chain's CDR3 is CASSPQEGGQSFTGELFF. The CDR3 bases are TGTGCCAGCAGCCCCCAAGAGGGGGGGCAATCTTTCACCGGGGAGCTGTTTTTT. The chain employs TRBV9 and TRBJ2-2; weak D call: TRBD2 (7 bases). Trimming removed 4 bases from V and 4 bases from J, with 23 bases in between. Germline CDR1 reads SGDLS; CDR2 reads YYNGEE. The CDR3 covers 18 residues. Full variable domain (outside the CDR3, taken from reference TRBV9 and TRBJ2-2): DSGVTQTPKHLITATGQRVTLRCSPRSGDLSVYWYQQSLDQGLQFLIQYYNGEERAKGNILERFSAQQFPDLHSELNLSSLELGDSALYFCASSPQEGGQSFTGELFFGEGSRLTVL.

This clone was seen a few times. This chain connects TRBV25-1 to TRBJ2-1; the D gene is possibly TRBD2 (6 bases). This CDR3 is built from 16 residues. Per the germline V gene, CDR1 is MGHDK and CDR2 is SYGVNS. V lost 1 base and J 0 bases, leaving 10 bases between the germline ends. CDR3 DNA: TGTGCCAGCAGTGAATCTGCGGGAAGCTCCTACAATGAGCAGTTCTTC. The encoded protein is CASSESAGSSYNEQFF.